Sequencing of this T cell receptor beta chain was carried out in a study of cytomegalovirus exposure and HLA in healthy donors. General study points: Association with HLA alleles at 0.05 false discovery rate was found for 16,951 TCR beta sequences in a later analysis.

Primers included in the PCR were 60 Vbeta and 13 Jbeta primers. Libraries were prepared by immunoSEQ multiplex PCR; TCRdb keeps only in-frame clonotypes and omits some of them. The table lists 75,000 to 90,000 clones, roughly 80% of them singletons. Per germline, CDR1 SGDLS and CDR2 YYNGEE. The trim removed 3 bases at V and 4 bases at J, leaving 8 bases unmatched. This CDR3 is 15 amino acids long. A note on this clone: Its antigen is unknown.

The sequence came from a human donor in good health. The rearrangement links TRBV9 to TRBJ1-1, with 8 positions matching TRBD1. Sequenced sample: PBMCs. As DNA, the CDR3 is TGTGCCAGCAGCGCCGCCGGACAGGGTATCACTGAAGCTTTCTTT. The encoded protein is CASSAAGQGITEAFF.